Following are 10 T cell receptor beta chains from one sample sequenced in a study of blood T cell repertoires in COVID-19. Sequenced by immunoSEQ multiplex PCR; TCRdb stores in-frame clones only, minus some. The sample shows about 33,000 clones, 88% of them seen only once. The specimen was peripheral blood. Receptors were obtained from a man between 65 and 79 years old with acute or convalescent COVID-19.

The table lists this clone with a few counts. The chain uses TRBV30 and TRBJ1-5; no firm D call. V was clipped by 5 bases and J by 4 bases, with 9 bases between them. This CDR3 spans 12 amino acids. CDR1 and CDR2 (germline): GTSNPN, SVGIG (reference sequence). The CDR3 DNA is TGTGCCTGGCCCCCGGGGAATCAGCCCCAGCATTTT. Its protein product is CAWPPGNQPQHF.

The chain has TRBV21-1 and TRBJ2-5; no check of the table's D call, TRBD2, against the DNA was made. TRBV21-1 is a pseudogene segment. This CDR3 has 18 residues. The CDR3 is CASSKRFPTSGLKETQYF. CDR3 in DNA: TGTGCCAGCAGCAAACGGTTCCCGACTAGCGGGTTAAAAGAGACCCAGTACTTC.

The J gene is TRBJ2-2, the V gene TRBV5-4; TRBD2 agrees at 11 bases. Germline values: CDR1 SGHNT, CDR2 YYREEE (reference sequence). The CDR3 consists of 16 residues. J lost 7 bases, V lost 4 bases, and 9 bases had no gene match. CDR3 region: CASSRIAGGVGGELFF. The DNA of the CDR3 is TGTGCCAGCAGCAGGATAGCGGGAGGGGTTGGCGGGGAGCTGTTTTTT.

This rearrangement joins TRBV7-3 to TRBJ1-6; D call uncertain. CDR1 SGHTA and CDR2 FQGTGA come from the germline V gene. This CDR3 region has 14 residues. Trimming stripped 1 base from V and 7 bases from J, with 8 bases between. The chain's CDR3 is CASSLKRYNSPLHF. CDR3 sequence (DNA): TGTGCCAGCAGCTTAAAACGGTACAATTCACCCCTCCACTTT.

This clone was detected once. The chain joins TRBV7-9 to TRBJ2-5, with D maybe TRBD1 (6 bases). The CDR3 is made up of 14 amino acids. Germline V lookup: CDR1 SEHNR, CDR2 FQNEAQ (reference sequence). Trimming pared 6 bases from V and 2 bases from J, leaving 13 bases between. CDR3 in DNA: TGTGCCAGCAGTCCCGGGACAACGCAAGAGACCCAGTACTTC. Translating gives CASSPGTTQETQYF.

The V gene is TRBV5-4, the J gene TRBJ2-3; a weak D match, TRBD1 (5 bases). The CDR3 length is 14 residues. Germline lookup yields CDR1 SGHNT and CDR2 YYREEE (reference sequence). The V end was cut by 0 bases, the J end by 4 bases, with 9 bases between. The DNA for the CDR3 is TGTGCCAGCAGCTTGGGCAGGGCCTCAGATACGCAGTATTTT. Its translation: CASSLGRASDTQYF.

The chain recombines TRBV6-5 with TRBJ2-7, with a weak D call TRBD1 (6 bases). From germline, CDR1 is MNHEY and CDR2 SVGAGI. The CDR3 has 13 residues. Trimming removed 6 bases from V and 3 bases from J, with 12 bases in between. This CDR3 reads CASRTGFLYEQYF. CDR3 bases: TGTGCCAGCAGGACAGGATTCCTCTACGAGCAGTACTTC.

V is TRBV7-2 and J is TRBJ2-7; possibly TRBD2 for D (5 bases). V was cut by 4 bases and J by 6 bases, with 10 bases left in between. Germline V gene data show CDR1 as SGHTA and CDR2 as FQGNSA. This CDR3 has 12 residues. The CDR3 bases are TGTGCCAGCAGCTCGGACTTGAGCGAGCAGTACTTC. Translation: CASSSDLSEQYF.

This clone was seen a few times. The gene calls are TRBV12-3 or TRBV12-4 and TRBJ2-5, with D tentatively TRBD2 (5 bases). This CDR3 has 13 amino acids. Trimming shortened V by 0 bases and J by 4 bases, and 6 bases separated the two germline ends. For the CDR3, the DNA is TGTGCCAGCAGTTTAGCGGGAGTAGAGACCCAGTACTTC. Translated, it gives CASSLAGVETQYF.

The chain joins TRBV7-2 to TRBJ1-5; 7 bases fit TRBD1. The CDR3 loop spans 14 amino acids. After removal of 5 bases from V and 5 bases from J, the junction contained 6 bases not matched to a gene. Germline CDR1 is SGHTA and CDR2 is FQGNSA. DNA of the CDR3: TGTGCCAGCAGCGGAAGGGGGCAGGATCAGCCCCAGCATTTT. Translated, it gives CASSGRGQDQPQHF.